The 23 T cell receptor beta chains below come from one sample, sequenced in a study of regulatory dendritic cells for organ transplantation. CFSE-labeled sorted T cells met regulatory or mature dendritic cells for 4 to 6 days. Method: immunoSEQ multiplex PCR; TCRdb's copy keeps in-frame clones and lacks some. Of more than 9,000 clones detected, around three fifths appear once; the ten largest clones hold roughly 0.6%. These TCRs' antigens remain unknown. Specimen: naive CD4+ T cells from blood cultured with dendritic cells. Subset here: CD45RA+ naive T cells. These receptor sequences come from a human donor in good health.

The V call is TRBV28, the J call TRBJ1-6; no clear D gene. Germline CDR1 is MDHEN and CDR2 is SYDVKM. The V end was cut by 7 bases, the J end by 9 bases, with 22 bases between. This CDR3 is built from 16 residues. This chain's CDR3 is CASTPPAGMSGSPLHF. The CDR3 nucleotides are TGTGCCAGCACCCCTCCCGCGGGTATGTCTGGTTCACCCCTCCACTTT.

The chain carries TRBV9 and TRBJ2-7, with 11 bases that match TRBD2. CDR1 is SGDLS and CDR2 is YYNGEE in the germline V gene. This CDR3 comprises 14 residues. Trimming took 3 bases from V and 4 from J; bases not matched to a gene: 3. As DNA, the CDR3 is TGTGCCAGCAGCGCCCTAGCGGGGGGTTACGAGCAGTACTTC. This sequence encodes CASSALAGGYEQYF.

This clone was recorded a few times. The rearrangement links TRBV7-2 to TRBJ2-1; TRBD2 matches at 14 bases. V lost 5 bases to trimming and J lost 7 bases; unmatched junction nucleotides: 10. This CDR3 has 17 amino acids. CDR1 SGHTA and CDR2 FQGNSA come from the germline V gene. The CDR3 is CASSPTSGGALRNEQFF. As DNA, the CDR3 is TGTGCCAGCAGCCCGACTAGCGGGGGGGCCTTGAGGAATGAGCAGTTCTTC. Based on the CDR3 plus reference TRBV7-2 and TRBJ2-1, the full variable domain is GAGVSQSPSNKVTEKGKDVELRCDPISGHTALYWYRQSLGQGLEFLIYFQGNSAPDKSGLPSDRFSAERTGGSVSTLTIQRTQQEDSAVYLCASSPTSGGALRNEQFFGPGTRLTVL.

This rearrangement joins TRBV5-1 to TRBJ2-5; D uncertain. V was cut by 0 bases and J by 2 bases, with 8 bases left in between. From germline, CDR1 is SGHRS and CDR2 YFSETQ. The CDR3 extends over 14 amino acids. CDR3 sequence reads: CASSLAPRQETQYF. CDR3 nucleotide sequence: TGCGCCAGCAGCTTGGCCCCGAGACAAGAGACCCAGTACTTC.

The rearrangement joins TRBV28 to TRBJ1-5, with 11 bases identical to TRBD1. Germline V lookup: CDR1 MDHEN, CDR2 SYDVKM. This CDR3 has 16 residues. Trimming at V came to 4 bases and at J to 11 bases, leaving 13 bases not matched to a gene. CDR3 in amino acids: CASSSPDRGPWGAQHF. The CDR3 DNA sequence: TGTGCCAGCAGTTCCCCGGACAGGGGGCCTTGGGGGGCCCAGCATTTT.

The chain employs TRBV11-3 and TRBJ2-3, with 12 bases that match TRBD2. With V trimmed by 4 bases and J by 0 bases, 2 bases remained unmatched. This CDR3 region has 16 residues. Per germline, CDR1 SGHNT and CDR2 YENEEA. The CDR3 DNA reads TGTGCCAGCAGCTCTCTAGCGGGGGGGAGCACAGATACGCAGTATTTT. Translating gives CASSSLAGGSTDTQYF.

This CDR3 reads CATKAGMDSNQPQHF. CDR3 bases: TGCGCCACCAAAGCGGGGATGGATAGCAATCAGCCCCAGCATTTT. The chain couples TRBV4-1 to TRBJ1-5; no firm D call. The germline V gene has CDR1 MGHRA and CDR2 YSYEKL. This CDR3 region has 15 residues. Trimming pared 10 bases from V and 0 bases from J, leaving 16 bases between.

The sample holds a few counts of this clone. J is TRBJ2-7 and V is TRBV5-1; possibly TRBD1 for D (6 bases). Germline V CDR1 and CDR2: SGHRS, YFSETQ. Trimming pared 5 bases from V and 0 bases from J, leaving 27 bases between. The CDR3 spans 19 residues. The CDR3 coding sequence is TGCGCCAGCAGTGTACTGCTTAGTCTTAGCGCAGGGGACTCCTACGAGCAGTACTTC. Protein product: CASSVLLSLSAGDSYEQYF. The variable domain in full, completed from reference TRBV5-1 and TRBJ2-7, reads KAGVTQTPRYLIKTRGQQVTLSCSPISGHRSVSWYQQTPGQGLQFLFEYFSETQRNKGNFPGRFSGRQFSNSRSEMNVSTLELGDSALYLCASSVLLSLSAGDSYEQYFGPGTRLTVT.

The rearrangement joins TRBV5-1 to TRBJ1-1; no reliable D call. The CDR3 loop spans 12 amino acids. V was pared by 0 bases and J by 7 bases, with 7 bases between. CDR1 is SGHRS and CDR2 is YFSETQ in the germline V gene. The CDR3 nucleotides are TGCGCCAGCAGCTTGGTCAACTTTGAAGCTTTCTTT. It encodes CASSLVNFEAFF. Based on the CDR3 plus reference TRBV5-1 and TRBJ1-1, the full variable domain is KAGVTQTPRYLIKTRGQQVTLSCSPISGHRSVSWYQQTPGQGLQFLFEYFSETQRNKGNFPGRFSGRQFSNSRSEMNVSTLELGDSALYLCASSLVNFEAFFGQGTRLTVV.

This chain connects TRBV21-1 to TRBJ2-1; the table's TRBD2 call for D was not verified on the DNA. TRBV21-1 is a listed pseudogene. The CDR3 extends over 17 amino acids. Here the CDR3 DNA reads TGTGCCAGCAGCCAGGGCCCGACGGGAGGATACTACAATGAGCAGTTCTTC. Amino acid sequence: CASSQGPTGGYYNEQFF.

The V and J genes are TRBV7-9 and TRBJ1-5, with 7 nucleotides matching TRBD1. The CDR3 is 16 residues long. The junction had 8 bases not matched to a gene; V was cut back by 1 base and J by 5 bases. Germline CDR1 SEHNR, CDR2 FQNEAQ (reference sequence). The CDR3 region is CASSLGIGGGHQPQHF. In DNA form, the CDR3 reads TGTGCCAGCAGCTTAGGTATAGGGGGCGGTCATCAGCCCCAGCATTTT.

This clone appeared a few times. The chain carries TRBV10-3 and TRBJ1-1, with D possibly being TRBD1 (5 bases). CDR3 length: 13 residues. V was shortened by 9 bases and J by 1 base, with 12 bases between the two germline ends. Germline assignment: CDR1 ENHRY and CDR2 SYGVKD. The CDR3 DNA reads TGTGCCATTACCCAGGGAGGGAACACTGAAGCTTTCTTT. Its translation is CAITQGGNTEAFF.

V and J are TRBV5-1 and TRBJ2-3; TRBD2 matches at 8 bases. The CDR3 runs 16 residues. Germline V gene data show CDR1 as SGHRS and CDR2 as YFSETQ. V shed 1 base and J 0 bases; nucleotides not matched to a gene: 4. In DNA, the CDR3 is TGCGCCAGCAGCTTGTTAGCGGGGATGAGCACAGATACGCAGTATTTT. Translation gives CASSLLAGMSTDTQYF.

The chain has TRBV5-1 and TRBJ2-1; 12 nucleotides align to TRBD2. Trimming took 4 bases from V and 8 from J; bases not matched to a gene: 10. Germline V gene data show CDR1 as SGHRS and CDR2 as YFSETQ. CDR3 length: 16 residues. The CDR3 is CASSPTLTSGGHEQFF. The CDR3 DNA follows: TGCGCCAGCAGCCCCACTCTGACTAGCGGGGGCCATGAGCAGTTCTTC.

Only a few counts were recorded for this clone. The chain carries TRBV5-1 and TRBJ2-4; D is perhaps TRBD2 (5 bases). CDR1 SGHRS and CDR2 YFSETQ come from the germline V gene. The CDR3 has 15 amino acids. The ends were cut back, 4 bases at V and 7 bases at J, with 18 bases in the middle. DNA for the CDR3: TGCGCCAGCAGCCCCCGTGTCGGAGGTGGGAACATTCAGTACTTC. It codes for CASSPRVGGGNIQYF.

The chain has TRBV5-1 and TRBJ2-1; no firm D call. The V gene lost 0 bases and the J gene lost 0 bases, with 10 bases spanning the gap. The CDR3 has 16 amino acids. The germline gives CDR1 SGHRS, CDR2 YFSETQ. CDR3 protein: CASSLEKRSSYNEQFF. The CDR3 DNA is TGCGCCAGCAGCTTGGAGAAAAGGAGCTCCTACAATGAGCAGTTCTTC.

This clone is a singleton in its sample. This chain links TRBV18 with TRBJ1-3, with 7 nucleotides matching TRBD1. Germline CDR1 KGHSH, CDR2 LQKENI. The V and J ends lost 3 bases and 0 bases, in that order; junction bases with no gene match: 2. This CDR3 has 15 amino acids. The CDR3 here is CASSPRQGSGNTIYF. CDR3 DNA: TGTGCCAGCTCACCCAGACAGGGCTCTGGAAACACCATATATTTT.

This clone has just a few counts. Written as DNA, the CDR3 is TGTGCCAGCAGCTCCGGGCCGGGCGGGGCATCCTACGAGCAGTACTTC. It is translated as CASSSGPGGASYEQYF. The rearrangement links TRBV9 to TRBJ2-7, with D maybe TRBD2 (6 bases). The germline V gene encodes CDR1 SGDLS and CDR2 YYNGEE. The CDR3 is 16 amino acids. Trimming took off 4 bases at V and 1 base at J, with 18 bases between the two ends. Drawing the rest from reference TRBV9 and TRBJ2-7, the complete variable domain is DSGVTQTPKHLITATGQRVTLRCSPRSGDLSVYWYQQSLDQGLQFLIQYYNGEERAKGNILERFSAQQFPDLHSELNLSSLELGDSALYFCASSSGPGGASYEQYFGPGTRLTVT.

This chain joins TRBV9 and TRBJ2-1; 9 bases align to TRBD2. With 0 bases clipped from V and 7 bases from J, the junction kept 11 bases outside the gene matches. This CDR3 is 17 amino acids long. Germline V gene data show CDR1 as SGDLS and CDR2 as YYNGEE. The CDR3 loop is CASSVVRTAGGKNEQFF. In nucleotides, the CDR3 is TGTGCCAGCAGCGTAGTACGTACGGCGGGGGGGAAGAATGAGCAGTTCTTC.

This sequence joins TRBV12-5 and TRBJ1-1; 10 nucleotides line up with TRBD1. Per germline, CDR1 LGHNT and CDR2 FRNRAP. This CDR3 contains 15 residues. V shed 0 bases, J shed 7 bases, and the junction held 5 bases outside the gene matches. The CDR3 loop reads CASGLVVGQGVEAFF. The CDR3 DNA follows: TGTGCTAGTGGTTTGGTAGTCGGACAGGGGGTTGAAGCTTTCTTT.

This chain connects TRBV7-9 to TRBJ1-1; D is possibly TRBD1 (5 bases). The CDR3 spans 15 residues. V was shortened by 5 bases and J by 0 bases, with 13 bases between the two germline ends. Germline assignment: CDR1 SEHNR and CDR2 FQNEAQ (reference sequence). The CDR3 DNA reads as TGTGCCAGCAGCCCACCGGGGGGGTTGAACACTGAAGCTTTCTTT. Translating gives CASSPPGGLNTEAFF. Full variable domain (remainder filled in from reference TRBV7-9 and TRBJ1-1): DTGVSQNPRHKITKRGQNVTFRCDPISEHNRLYWYRQTLGQGPEFLTYFQNEAQLEKSRLLSDRFSAERPKGSFSTLEIQRTEQGDSAMYLCASSPPGGLNTEAFFGQGTRLTVV.

This clone was counted between two and nine times. The rearrangement uses TRBV5-6 and TRBJ1-6; maybe TRBD1 (5 bases). The V gene lost 5 bases and the J gene lost 0 bases, with 15 bases spanning the gap. The CDR3 has 17 amino acids. Germline values: CDR1 SGHDT, CDR2 YYEEEE. CDR3 DNA: TGTGCCAGCAGTCGTCTGACAGTTCGCTCCTATAATTCACCCCTCCACTTT. Translation: CASSRLTVRSYNSPLHF.

In DNA, the CDR3 is TGCAGCGTTGAAGAATCCAGGGCCCGTGGGTATGGCTACACCTTC. Protein: CSVEESRARGYGYTF. The chain carries TRBV29-1 and TRBJ1-2, with TRBD1 as a possible D gene (5 bases). Germline V gene sequence: CDR1 SQVTM, CDR2 ANQGSEA. V shed 0 bases and J shed 5 bases, with 16 bases lying between them. The CDR3 runs to 15 residues.